This entry is about one TCR beta chain. These data originate in a study of sequential checkpoint blockade in melanoma. Treatment reported: randomized to nivolumab then ipilimumab (arm A) or the reverse (arm B). DNA-damaging chemotherapy had not been given to any patient beforehand. Profiling relied on immunoSEQ multiplex PCR, and the TCRdb table lists in-frame clones only, not all of them. The data contain more than 20,000 clones, approximately 82% of them singletons. V lost 6 bases and J lost 5, with 24 bases in between. The CDR3 covers 18 residues. The germline V gene encodes CDR1 SGHNT and CDR2 YYREEE (reference sequence).

The TCR sequence derives from a human donor with melanoma. The source material was CD8+ T cells sorted from blood (inferred from file names), sampled from a patient given nivolumab and ipilimumab in sequence. V is TRBV5-4 and J is TRBJ2-6, with unresolved D. The CDR3 spells CASNSFVPEQSRANVLTF. CDR3 DNA sequence: TGTGCCAGCAATTCCTTCGTACCAGAACAAAGTCGGGCCAACGTCCTGACTTTC.